This record covers a single T cell receptor beta chain. What it recognizes is unknown. The data originate from a study of OX40 agonist ivuxolimab in advanced cancers. Overall study: Eligibility admitted prior anti-PD-1, anti-PD-L1 or anti-CTLA-4 therapy; 40% to 50% had some. General study findings and limits: Both blood CD4+ and CD8+ T cells showed clonal growth by week 6 at 0.1 to 3.0 mg/kg. The antigens recognized by the expanded peripheral T cells, that is their antigen specificity, were not determined. The mean number of expanded clones was higher in CD8+ T cells than in CD4+.

The assay was immunoSEQ multiplex PCR, and TCRdb's table has in-frame clones only and misses some. The top ten clones hold approximately 10% of a sample with roughly 48,000 clones, 85% to 90% of them seen once. With 2 bases clipped from V and 4 bases from J, the junction kept 7 bases outside the gene matches. CDR3 size: 16 residues. The V gene's germline CDR1 is MNHEY and CDR2 SMNVEV (reference sequence). The chain couples TRBV27 to TRBJ1-5; TRBD1 matches 8 bases. Here the sequenced sample was CD4+ or CD8+ T cells sorted from blood, taken in a trial of the OX40 agonist ivuxolimab. The receptor was derived from an adult with an advanced solid tumor such as melanoma, head and neck, liver or kidney cancer. CDR3 in DNA: TGTGCCAGCAGTTTAGCCCAGGGGGCACCTAATCAGCCCCAGCATTTT. It codes for CASSLAQGAPNQPQHF.